This T cell receptor beta chain was recovered during a study of blood T cell repertoires in COVID-19. CDR1 and CDR2 (germline): SGDLS, YYNGEE. The CDR3 sequence is 15 residues long. V lost 1 base and J lost 6; bases outside the gene matches: 6. Produced via immunoSEQ multiplex PCR; TCRdb's table is partial and in-frame only. The table lists 120,000 to 150,000 clones, about 88% of them singletons. The chain uses TRBV9 and TRBJ1-4, with 7 positions matching TRBD1. Sequencing input: peripheral blood. The TCR originated in a man between 50 and 59 years old with active or convalescent COVID-19. DNA for the CDR3: TGTGCCAGCAGCGTATCCGGGACAGAGCATGAAAAACTGTTTTTT. The encoded protein is CASSVSGTEHEKLFF.